The 2 T cell receptor beta chains given below trace back to one sample, sequenced in a study of OX40 agonist ivuxolimab in advanced cancers. TCRdb's table, derived via immunoSEQ multiplex PCR, lists solely in-frame clones and lacks some. There are about 74,000 clones in the sample; roughly 83% occur only once, and around 6.9% lies in the top ten. Source: CD4+ or CD8+ T cells sorted from blood, taken in a trial of the OX40 agonist ivuxolimab. Every receptor here comes from an adult with an advanced solid tumor such as melanoma, head and neck, liver or kidney cancer.

This chain uses TRBV14 with TRBJ2-7; D is uncertain. This CDR3 has 13 amino acids. Trimming cost V 0 bases and J 6 bases, with 9 bases left between them. CDR1 and CDR2 (germline): SGHDN, FVKESK. CDR3 loop: CASSQDTAFEQYF. The CDR3 coding sequence is TGTGCCAGCAGCCAAGATACAGCTTTCGAGCAGTACTTC.

This chain joins TRBV7-6 and TRBJ2-2, with a tentative D call TRBD2 (7 bases). The CDR3 runs 17 residues. Trimming stripped 5 bases from V and 1 base from J, with 17 bases between. The germline V gene encodes CDR1 SGHVS and CDR2 FNYEAQ. The CDR3 sequence is CASSPLRGGGNTGELFF. DNA for the CDR3: TGTGCCAGCAGCCCCTTAAGGGGAGGGGGGAACACCGGGGAGCTGTTTTTT.